This passage covers 23 T cell receptor beta chains from one sample sequenced in a study of beta chain features in type 1 diabetes. As every portion of the isolated RNA was reverse transcribed, the sequencing read expressed TCRB transcripts. Profiling relied on immunoSEQ multiplex PCR, and the TCRdb table lists in-frame clones only, not all of them. The sample comprises about 930,000 clones, roughly a sixth of which are singletons, and about 0.02% rests with the top ten. The sample consisted of naive CD4+ T cells from blood. These TCRs come from a woman aged 18-30 years in good health.

This chain's CDR3 is CASTAGPTYEQYF. CDR3 nucleotide sequence: TGTGCCAGCACCGCGGGCCCCACCTACGAGCAGTACTTC. The J gene is TRBJ2-7, the V gene TRBV28; possible D gene TRBD2, 5 bases. CDR3 length: 13 amino acids. V dropped 7 bases and J dropped 2 bases, with 12 bases sitting between them. The germline CDR1 and CDR2 sequences are MDHEN and SYDVKM.

This chain connects TRBV4-3 to TRBJ1-1; weak D call: TRBD1 (6 bases). V was pared by 4 bases and J by 5 bases, with 14 bases between. The CDR3 extends over 14 amino acids. Looked up from germline, CDR1 is LGHNA and CDR2 is YSLEER. This CDR3 reads CASSRVLQGTEAFF. In DNA form, the CDR3 reads TGCGCCAGCAGCCGCGTCCTCCAGGGGACTGAAGCTTTCTTT.

This clone was recorded a few times. V and J are TRBV29-1 and TRBJ2-1; 9 bases are a match to TRBD2. V lost 3 bases to trimming and J lost 4 bases; unmatched junction nucleotides: 10. The germline V gene encodes CDR1 SQVTM and CDR2 ANQGSEA. The CDR3 is 16 amino acids. The CDR3 DNA reads as TGCAGCGTTGAGGGCATCCAGCGGGAGGCTTACAATGAGCAGTTCTTC. Its protein product is CSVEGIQREAYNEQFF.

This rearrangement joins TRBV7-9 to TRBJ2-1, with D perhaps matching TRBD2 (5 bases). The CDR3 runs to 14 residues. Trimming stripped 2 bases from V and 9 bases from J, with 14 bases between. Germline V gene lookup returns CDR1 SEHNR and CDR2 FQNEAQ (reference sequence). CDR3 amino acids: CASSLSTWEREQFF. The CDR3 coding sequence is TGTGCCAGCAGCTTAAGCACCTGGGAGCGTGAGCAGTTCTTC. Looking up the rest from reference TRBV7-9 and TRBJ2-1 gives the full variable domain: DTGVSQNPRHKITKRGQNVTFRCDPISEHNRLYWYRQTLGQGPEFLTYFQNEAQLEKSRLLSDRFSAERPKGSFSTLEIQRTEQGDSAMYLCASSLSTWEREQFFGPGTRLTVL.

In its sample, this clone was seen a few times. This chain links TRBV2 with TRBJ1-4, with 10 bases fitting TRBD1. Germline V lookup: CDR1 SNHLY, CDR2 FYNNEI. Trimming at V came to 5 bases and at J to 5 bases, leaving 8 bases not matched to a gene. The CDR3 loop spans 16 amino acids. The CDR3: CASSPGGQGRNEKLFF. The CDR3 DNA follows: TGTGCCAGCAGTCCTGGGGGACAGGGGAGGAATGAAAAACTGTTTTTT.

Only one count was recorded for this clone. In DNA, the CDR3 is TGTGCCAGCAGCCCGGGACAGGCAGTCGGTGAGCAGTTCTTC. This gives the protein CASSPGQAVGEQFF. The V gene is TRBV11-3, the J gene TRBJ2-1, with 8 bases matching TRBD1. Germline values: CDR1 SGHNT, CDR2 YENEEA. Germline trimming cut 5 bases from V and 9 bases from J; bases unmatched to any gene: 9. The CDR3 contains 14 residues.

In its sample, this clone was seen a few times. V is TRBV9 and J is TRBJ2-2; tentative D call: TRBD1 (7 bases). The CDR3 loop spans 15 amino acids. Deletions cut 4 bases from V and 5 bases from J, with 15 bases between. Germline CDR1 reads SGDLS; CDR2 reads YYNGEE. CDR3 loop: CASSPRDSGTGELFF. Here the CDR3 DNA reads TGTGCCAGCAGCCCGCGGGACAGCGGAACCGGGGAGCTGTTTTTT.

This clone was detected a few times. This rearrangement joins TRBV15 to TRBJ1-2; the D is unclear. V gave up 0 bases and J gave up 0 bases, with 14 bases separating them. This CDR3 region has 17 residues. Germline V lookup: CDR1 LNHNV, CDR2 YYDKDF (reference sequence). CDR3 residues: CATSRDWIALANYGYTF. The CDR3 region has the DNA TGTGCCACCAGCAGAGATTGGATCGCGTTAGCTAACTATGGCTACACCTTC. The variable domain in full, completed from reference TRBV15 and TRBJ1-2, reads DAMVIQNPRYQVTQFGKPVTLSCSQTLNHNVMYWYQQKSSQAPKLLFHYYDKDFNNEADTPDNFQSRRPNTSFCFLDIRSPGLGDTAMYLCATSRDWIALANYGYTFGSGTRLTVV.

Only a few counts were recorded for this clone. The chain is built from TRBV7-9 and TRBJ2-7; perhaps D is TRBD1 or TRBD2 (5 bases each). CDR3 length: 15 amino acids. The V end was cut by 1 base, the J end by 6 bases, with 16 bases between. Per germline, CDR1 SEHNR and CDR2 FQNEAQ (reference sequence). For the CDR3, the DNA is TGTGCCAGCAGCTTAGGGGCAGGGAGAGGATTCGAGCAGTACTTC. Its protein is CASSLGAGRGFEQYF.

There are a few counts of this clone. This chain uses TRBV20-1 with TRBJ2-7; D is undetermined. The V gene's germline CDR1 is DFQATT and CDR2 SNEGSKA (reference sequence). The CDR3 contains 11 residues. V dropped 3 bases and J dropped 5 bases, with 8 bases sitting between them. This CDR3 is CSASSADEQYF. Here the CDR3 DNA reads TGCAGTGCTAGCAGCGCGGACGAGCAGTACTTC.

The rearrangement uses TRBV7-3 and TRBJ1-2; D is uncertain. Deletions cut 0 bases from V and 3 bases from J, with 5 bases between. The CDR3 loop spans 13 amino acids. Germline V gene lookup returns CDR1 SGHTA and CDR2 FQGTGA. CDR3 amino acids: CASSLTTDYGYTF. CDR3 nucleotide sequence: TGTGCCAGCAGCTTAACGACGGACTATGGCTACACCTTC.

This clone was picked up a small number of times. The V call is TRBV2, the J call TRBJ2-1; 8 bases align to TRBD1. Germline V CDR1 and CDR2: SNHLY, FYNNEI. After removal of 6 bases from V and 4 bases from J, the junction contained 5 bases not matched to a gene. The CDR3 sequence is 14 residues long. CDR3 sequence (DNA): TGTGCCAGCAGAGGGACAGGTCTTTACAATGAGCAGTTCTTC. It specifies CASRGTGLYNEQFF.

J is TRBJ1-4 and V is TRBV28; D remains ambiguous. The germline V and J ends were trimmed by 8 bases and 5 bases, with 9 bases remaining between them. This CDR3 has 12 amino acids. Per the germline V gene, CDR1 is MDHEN and CDR2 is SYDVKM. CDR3 coding DNA: TGTGCCAGCTCGGGGAGAAATGAAAAACTGTTTTTT. Translating gives CASSGRNEKLFF.

V and J are TRBV7-2 and TRBJ2-1; TRBD2 aligns across 9 bases. With 2 bases clipped from V and 6 bases from J, the junction kept 5 bases outside the gene matches. Germline lookup yields CDR1 SGHTA and CDR2 FQGNSA. The CDR3 is 15 residues long. The CDR3 sequence is CASSLRREGRNEQFF. The DNA of the CDR3 is TGTGCCAGCAGCTTAAGGCGGGAGGGCCGCAATGAGCAGTTCTTC.

This clone was detected a few times. The V gene is TRBV4-3, the J gene TRBJ1-5, with D unresolved. Trimming took off 0 bases at V and 7 bases at J, with 10 bases between the two ends. This CDR3 contains 14 residues. CDR1 and CDR2 (germline): LGHNA, YSLEER. The CDR3 region is CASSQELGRQPQHF. The CDR3 coding sequence is TGCGCCAGCAGCCAAGAGCTGGGTCGACAGCCCCAGCATTTT.

V gene TRBV5-1 combines with J gene TRBJ2-7, with D perhaps matching TRBD1 (5 bases). V dropped 4 bases and J dropped 1 base, with 12 bases sitting between them. Germline CDR1 SGHRS, CDR2 YFSETQ. This CDR3 comprises 14 residues. This CDR3 is CASSKRTPSYEQYF. CDR3 DNA: TGCGCCAGCAGCAAGAGGACACCGTCCTACGAGCAGTACTTC.

This clone was observed a few times. This sequence joins TRBV4-3 and TRBJ2-2; 8 bases map to TRBD1. In germline, CDR1 is LGHNA, CDR2 YSLEER. V shed 4 bases, J shed 2 bases, and the junction held 6 bases outside the gene matches. This CDR3 comprises 16 residues. CDR3 DNA: TGCGCCAGCAGCCTAGGGACAGGTGGAAACACCGGGGAGCTGTTTTTT. The encoded protein is CASSLGTGGNTGELFF.

This clone was seen more than once but under ten times. The CDR3 DNA sequence: TGCGCCAGCAGCCATCCGACTAGCGGGAGGGCCTTGAACACCGGGGAGCTGTTTTTT. Translated, it gives CASSHPTSGRALNTGELFF. This chain joins TRBV4-3 and TRBJ2-2; TRBD2 agrees at 14 bases. The J segment lost 1 base and the V segment lost 3 bases, leaving 7 bases of the junction unmatched. The CDR3 consists of 19 residues. CDR1 is LGHNA, CDR2 YSLEER, per germline.

The chain links TRBV6-5 to TRBJ1-5, with D possibly matching TRBD1 (6 bases). CDR3 size: 15 residues. Germline V gives CDR1 MNHEY, CDR2 SVGAGI. The ends were cut back, 0 bases at V and 6 bases at J, with 12 bases in the middle. In nucleotides, the CDR3 is TGTGCCAGCAGTTACTCTGGGTGGGGGCGTCAGCCCCAGCATTTT. It encodes CASSYSGWGRQPQHF.

This clone has more than one count but fewer than ten. This chain links TRBV7-3 with TRBJ2-2; TRBD2 might be the D (6 bases). Germline V CDR1 and CDR2: SGHTA, FQGTGA. The CDR3 is made up of 16 amino acids. Trimming removed 5 bases from V and 4 bases from J, with 17 bases in between. The chain's CDR3 is CASSLSGLKSTGELFF. The CDR3 DNA sequence: TGTGCCAGCAGCCTCTCCGGACTAAAGAGCACCGGGGAGCTGTTTTTT. The full variable domain, its missing parts supplied by reference TRBV7-3 and TRBJ2-2, is GAGVSQTPSNKVTEKGKYVELRCDPISGHTALYWYRQSLGQGPEFLIYFQGTGAADDSGLPNDRFFAVRPEGSVSTLKIQRTERGDSAVYLCASSLSGLKSTGELFFGEGSRLTVL.

This chain links TRBV5-6 with TRBJ2-5; D may be TRBD1 (7 bases). The V and J ends lost 4 bases and 10 bases respectively, with 11 bases between them. Germline CDR1 and CDR2: SGHDT and YYEEEE. The CDR3 is 11 residues long. The CDR3 DNA is TGTGCCAGCAGCGCCCAGGGGGGCCAGTACTTC. This gives the protein CASSAQGGQYF.

A few counts support this clone. J is TRBJ1-2 and V is TRBV28, with a tentative D call TRBD1 (6 bases). CDR1 and CDR2 (germline): MDHEN, SYDVKM. The CDR3 has 12 residues. V was shortened by 8 bases and J by 0 bases, with 7 bases between the two germline ends. CDR3 sequence: CASRDTNYGYTF. CDR3 bases: TGTGCCAGCCGGGACACTAACTATGGCTACACCTTC.

Only a few counts were recorded for this clone. The chain combines TRBV5-4 with TRBJ1-1, with TRBD1 identical over 7 bases. The germline V gene has CDR1 SGHNT and CDR2 YYREEE (reference sequence). The CDR3 extends over 17 amino acids. The J segment lost 3 bases and the V segment lost 0 bases, leaving 11 bases of the junction unmatched. The CDR3 coding sequence is TGTGCCAGCAGCTTGGCCGGGGAGGCAGGGGGGTACACTGAAGCTTTCTTT. Translated, it gives CASSLAGEAGGYTEAFF.